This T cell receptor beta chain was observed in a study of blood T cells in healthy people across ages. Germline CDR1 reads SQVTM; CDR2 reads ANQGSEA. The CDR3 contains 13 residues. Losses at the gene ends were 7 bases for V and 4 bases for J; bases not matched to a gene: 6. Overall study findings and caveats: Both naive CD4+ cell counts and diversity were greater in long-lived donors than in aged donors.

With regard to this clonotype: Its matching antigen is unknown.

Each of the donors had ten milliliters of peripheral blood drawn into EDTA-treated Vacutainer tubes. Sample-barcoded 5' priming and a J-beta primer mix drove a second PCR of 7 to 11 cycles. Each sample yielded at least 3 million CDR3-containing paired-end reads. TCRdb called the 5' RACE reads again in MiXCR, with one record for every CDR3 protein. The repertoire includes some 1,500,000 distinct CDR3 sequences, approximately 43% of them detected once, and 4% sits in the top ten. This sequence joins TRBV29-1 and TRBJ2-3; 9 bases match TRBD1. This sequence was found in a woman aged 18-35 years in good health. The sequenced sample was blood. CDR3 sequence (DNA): TGCAGCGGAGGACAGGGGCTGGCAGATACGCAGTATTTT. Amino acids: CSGGQGLADTQYF.